These T cell receptor beta chains were read from a single sample in a study of T cells expressing NK-cell markers. TCRdb re-called the 5' RACE reads and shows each CDR3 protein once, DNA omitted. The sample data list about 440,000 distinct CDR3 sequences. The sample was blood T cells: a sorted CD56 or NKG2C T cell subset, CD4+ or CD8+ T cells, or bulk PBMC T cells (not recorded which). Receptor source: a woman between 18 and 70 years old in good health. Both conserved end residues are part of each CDR3.

J | V | CDR3
TRBJ2-2 | TRBV28 | CASSFFYPQGELFF
TRBJ1-4 | TRBV14 | CASSPDRGHEKLFF
TRBJ2-3 | TRBV4-2 | CASSQEPTHTQYF
TRBJ2-1 | TRBV12-3/TRBV12-4 | CASSPGGTGGNEQFF
TRBJ2-2 | TRBV20-1 | CSASSSGRSGELFF
TRBJ2-3 | TRBV6-2/TRBV6-3 | CASRTTGPSTDTQYF
TRBJ2-1 | TRBV11-2 | CASSPEPNRVGHLNEQFF
TRBJ2-1 | TRBV4-3 | CASSQQGVYNEQFF
TRBJ1-2 | TRBV5-5 | CASSLAVTGSSLDGYTF
TRBJ1-4 | TRBV5-1 | CASSFLGPGSNEKLFF
TRBJ2-5 | TRBV14 | CASSQVIQEETQYF
TRBJ2-3 | TRBV27 | CASSLSAPRSFTDTQYF
TRBJ2-3 | TRBV14 | CASSQRRDSTQYF
TRBJ2-4 | TRBV7-2 | CASTRQGAKNIQYF
TRBJ1-1 | TRBV7-8 | CASSLKGDMNTEAFF
TRBJ1-1 | TRBV6-6 | CASRIQAATEAFF
TRBJ2-7 | TRBV9 | CASSPGGPAYEQYF
TRBJ2-7 | TRBV25-1 | CASSENPAAAYYEQYF
TRBJ1-1 | TRBV5-5 | CASSFRGGNTEAFF
TRBJ2-5 | TRBV30 | CAWNRVGGETQYF
TRBJ2-7 | TRBV6-1 | CASSRGLAPYEQYF
TRBJ1-5 | TRBV7-9 | CASSRGDKINQPQHF
TRBJ2-7 | TRBV4-3 | CASSQDRGAPYEQYF
TRBJ2-3 | TRBV12-3/TRBV12-4 | CASRPLAGGPDTQYF
TRBJ2-1 | TRBV6-4 | CASSDELGSYNEQFF
TRBJ2-2 | TRBV5-1 | CASRDLVDTGELFF
TRBJ2-5 | TRBV29-1 | CSVEWGSLLETQYF
TRBJ1-1 | TRBV5-1 | CASSPRQEGNTEAFF
TRBJ2-1 | TRBV10-3 | CAITQGVGQGGNEQFF
TRBJ1-1 | TRBV7-2 | CASSENLGVNTEAFF
TRBJ2-3 | TRBV20-1 | CSAYGGRGTDTQYF
TRBJ2-7 | TRBV3-1 | CASSHGFGGPYEQYF
TRBJ2-3 | TRBV20-1 | CGTSGTSTDTQYF
TRBJ1-2 | TRBV7-8 | CASSLEGANYGYTF
TRBJ2-1 | TRBV4-3 | CASSQSQLADNEQFF
TRBJ2-3 | TRBV2 | CASLEGEVLADTQYF
TRBJ2-2 | TRBV11-1 | CASSLPQATSGRAAELFF
TRBJ2-5 | TRBV6-6 | CASNGLDRETQYF
TRBJ1-6 | TRBV7-2 | CASSSSGSSPLHF
TRBJ2-7 | TRBV5-5 | CASSESRDRGGMF
TRBJ1-2 | TRBV9 | CASSVDIMANYGYTF
TRBJ1-1 | TRBV19 | CASSIGQPNTEAFF
TRBJ2-5 | TRBV29-1 | CSVDRAAETQYF
TRBJ1-1 | TRBV12-3/TRBV12-4 | CASSLLPGNTEAFF
TRBJ2-2 | TRBV7-2 | CASSLMGQGIGELFF
TRBJ2-3 | TRBV18 | CASSPPWPITDTQYF
TRBJ2-3 | TRBV18 | CASSLKTDTQYF
TRBJ1-3 | TRBV12-3/TRBV12-4 | CASSLVPWGRPGNTIYF